This record covers a single TCR beta chain. Its antigen is as yet unknown. Caucasian adults residing in Nashville, Tennessee made up all the donors. Per the germline V gene, CDR1 is SGHRS and CDR2 is YFSETQ. With 0 bases clipped from V and 8 bases from J, the junction kept 2 bases outside the gene matches. CDR3 length: 14 residues. The repertoire was sequenced with immunoSEQ multiplex PCR; TCRdb's copy has only in-frame clones and lacks some. The sample contains 300,000 to 400,000 clones, 74% of which appear only once. The data are from a study of shared clonotypes between healthy human individuals. Overall study results and limits: Collection of samples was limited to blood; tissue repertoires likely differ. Naive CD4 clonotypes overlapped across a handful of donors at roughly 5.1%.

The sequenced sample consisted of memory CD4+ T cells sorted from blood. Subset denoted: CD45RA-negative fraction. This receptor was taken from a man in his thirties or forties in good health. The V and J genes are TRBV5-1 and TRBJ1-4; the match to TRBD1 covers 9 bases. The CDR3 loop reads CASSLGTGEEKLFF. For the CDR3, the DNA is TGCGCCAGCAGCTTGGGGACAGGGGAGGAAAAACTGTTTTTT.